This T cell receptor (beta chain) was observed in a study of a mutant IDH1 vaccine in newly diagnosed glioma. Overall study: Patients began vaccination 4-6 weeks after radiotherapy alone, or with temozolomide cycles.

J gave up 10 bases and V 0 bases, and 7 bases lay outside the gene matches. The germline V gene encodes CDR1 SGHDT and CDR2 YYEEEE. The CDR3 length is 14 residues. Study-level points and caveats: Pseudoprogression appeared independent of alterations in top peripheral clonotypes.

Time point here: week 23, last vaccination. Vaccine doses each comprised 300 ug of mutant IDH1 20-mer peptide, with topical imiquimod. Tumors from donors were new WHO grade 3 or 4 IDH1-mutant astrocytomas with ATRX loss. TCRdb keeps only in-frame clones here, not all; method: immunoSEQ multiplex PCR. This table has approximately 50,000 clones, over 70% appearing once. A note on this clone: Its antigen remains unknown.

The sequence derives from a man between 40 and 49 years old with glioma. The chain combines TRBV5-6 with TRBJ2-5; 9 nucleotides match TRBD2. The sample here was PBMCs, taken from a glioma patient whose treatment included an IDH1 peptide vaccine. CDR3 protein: CASSLGPAGGYQYF. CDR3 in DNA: TGTGCCAGCAGCTTGGGGCCTGCGGGAGGGTACCAGTACTTC.